This T cell receptor (beta chain) was identified in a study of cytomegalovirus exposure and HLA in healthy donors. The PCR employed 60 Vbeta primers together with 13 Jbeta primers. The assay was immunoSEQ multiplex PCR, and TCRdb's table has in-frame clones only and misses some. The table shows about 120,000 clones, with around 81% occurring only once. The CDR3 sequence is 16 residues long. Germline loops: CDR1 MDHEN, CDR2 SYDVKM. Deletions cut 0 bases from V and 3 bases from J, with 13 bases between. The sequenced sample consisted of PBMCs. The TCR originated in a woman in her forties in good health and CMV-seronegative. This chain links TRBV28 with TRBJ2-3; D may be TRBD2 (5 bases). The CDR3 loop reads CASSLWASGITDTQYF. In nucleotides, the CDR3 is TGTGCCAGCAGTTTATGGGCTTCGGGGATTACAGATACGCAGTATTTT.